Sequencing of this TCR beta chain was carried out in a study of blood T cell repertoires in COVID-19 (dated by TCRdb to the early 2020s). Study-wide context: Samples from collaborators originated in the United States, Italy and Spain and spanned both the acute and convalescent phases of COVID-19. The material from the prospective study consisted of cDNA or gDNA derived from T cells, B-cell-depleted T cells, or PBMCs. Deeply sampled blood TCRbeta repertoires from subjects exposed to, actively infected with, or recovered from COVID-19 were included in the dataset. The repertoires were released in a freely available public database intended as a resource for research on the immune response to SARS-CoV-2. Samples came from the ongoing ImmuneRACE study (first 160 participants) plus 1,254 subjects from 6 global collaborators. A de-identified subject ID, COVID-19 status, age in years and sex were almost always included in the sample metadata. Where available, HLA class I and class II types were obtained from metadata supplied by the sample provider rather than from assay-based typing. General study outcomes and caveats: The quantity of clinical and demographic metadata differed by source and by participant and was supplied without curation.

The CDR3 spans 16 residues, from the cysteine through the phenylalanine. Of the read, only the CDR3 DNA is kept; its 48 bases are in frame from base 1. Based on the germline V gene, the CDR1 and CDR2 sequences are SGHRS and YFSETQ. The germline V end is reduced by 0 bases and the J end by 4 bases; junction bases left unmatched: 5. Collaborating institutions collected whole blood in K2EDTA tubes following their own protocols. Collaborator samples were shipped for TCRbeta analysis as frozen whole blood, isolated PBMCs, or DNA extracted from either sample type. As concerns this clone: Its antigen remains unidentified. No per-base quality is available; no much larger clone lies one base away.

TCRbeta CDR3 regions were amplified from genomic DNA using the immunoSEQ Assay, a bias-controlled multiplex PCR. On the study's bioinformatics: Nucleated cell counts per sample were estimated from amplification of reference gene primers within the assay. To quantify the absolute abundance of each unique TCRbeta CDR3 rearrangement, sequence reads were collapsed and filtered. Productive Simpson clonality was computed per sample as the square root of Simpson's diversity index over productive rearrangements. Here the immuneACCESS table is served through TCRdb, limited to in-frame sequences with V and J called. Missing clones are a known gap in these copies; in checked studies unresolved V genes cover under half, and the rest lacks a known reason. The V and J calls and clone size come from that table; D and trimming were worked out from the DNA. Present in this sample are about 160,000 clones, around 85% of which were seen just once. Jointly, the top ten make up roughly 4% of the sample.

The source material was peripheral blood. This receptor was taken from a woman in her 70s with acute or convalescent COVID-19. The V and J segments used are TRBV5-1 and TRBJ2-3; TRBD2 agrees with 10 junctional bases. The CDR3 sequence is CASSLVLAGWSDTQYF. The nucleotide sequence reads TGCGCCAGCAGCTTGGTACTAGCGGGGTGGTCAGATACGCAGTATTTT.